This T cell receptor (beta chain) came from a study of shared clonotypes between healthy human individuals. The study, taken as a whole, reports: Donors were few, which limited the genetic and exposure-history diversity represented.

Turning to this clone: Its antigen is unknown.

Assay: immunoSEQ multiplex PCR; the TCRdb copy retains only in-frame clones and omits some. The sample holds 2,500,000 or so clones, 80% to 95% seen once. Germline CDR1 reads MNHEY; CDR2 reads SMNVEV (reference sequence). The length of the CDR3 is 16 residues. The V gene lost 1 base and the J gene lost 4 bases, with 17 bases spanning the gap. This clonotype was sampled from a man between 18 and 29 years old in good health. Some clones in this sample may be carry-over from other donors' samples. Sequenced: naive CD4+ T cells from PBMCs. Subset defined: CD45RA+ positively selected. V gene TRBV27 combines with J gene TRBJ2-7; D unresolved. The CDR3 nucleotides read TGTGCCAGCAGTTTATGGCCGTATAGGTCGACGTACGAGCAGTACTTC. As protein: CASSLWPYRSTYEQYF.